A selection of T cell receptor beta chains follows, all from one sample in a study of T cells in Graves' hyperthyroidism and ophthalmopathy. TCRdb re-called the multiplex PCR reads through MiXCR, storing one row per CDR3 protein. This table has a few hundred thousand distinct CDR3 sequences, approximately 15% appearing once. Sample: blood. The receptors originated from a woman under 30 with Graves' hyperthyroidism. The CDR3 runs from the conserved cysteine through the conserved F or W. The D gene is left open where the match is weak. Clone size is shown for a subset of rows, as once, few, many or a class of expanded clone.

J | D | V | size | DNA | CDR3
TRBJ1-2 | TRBD1 | TRBV3-1 | many | TGTGCCAGCAGCCAACAACACAGGGGGAGTATCTATGGCTACACCTTC | CASSQQHRGSIYGYTF
TRBJ1-2 | TRBD1 | TRBV30 | many | TGTGCCTGGAGTGTTGCAGGGGGCTACTATGGCTACACCTTC | CAWSVAGGYYGYTF
TRBJ2-5 | TRBD2 | TRBV10-3 | many | TGTGCCACCTCTAGCGGGAGGGCCGAGGAGACCCAGTACTTC | CATSSGRAEETQYF
TRBJ2-7 | TRBD2 | TRBV28 | many | TGTGCCAGCAGTGGACTAGCGGGAGGGAGAAGCTACGAGCAGTACTTC | CASSGLAGGRSYEQYF
TRBJ1-5 | - | TRBV2 | - | TGTGCCAGCAGTGCGGGACTTCAGCCCCAGCATTTT | CASSAGLQPQHF
TRBJ2-7 | - | TRBV7-2 | many | TGTGCCAGCAGCTTAGAGCTGAGCTCCTACGAGCAGTACTTC | CASSLELSSYEQYF
TRBJ2-7 | TRBD2 | TRBV28 | many | TGTGCCAGCAGTTTATGGGCTAGCGGGAGGCGGGTCGCCGAGCAGTACTTC | CASSLWASGRRVAEQYF
TRBJ2-1 | - | TRBV11-2 | many | TGTGCCAGCAGCTTAGCGTTTATGGGCTACAATGAGCAGTTCTTC | CASSLAFMGYNEQFF
TRBJ2-5 | TRBD2 | TRBV20-1 | many | TGCAGTGCTTCGGGACTAGCGGGAGAGACCCAGTACTTC | CSASGLAGETQYF
TRBJ2-7 | - | TRBV6-2/TRBV6-3 | - | TGTGCCAGTAGACTAAAAGACGCTTACTCCTACGAGCAGTACTTC | CASRLKDAYSYEQYF
TRBJ2-7 | - | TRBV7-2 | many | TGTGCCAGCAGCTTAGGAGGTAGCGCCCGAGAGCAGTACTTC | CASSLGGSAREQYF
TRBJ2-3 | - | TRBV7-2 | many | TGTGCCAGCAGCTTAGCAGGGTTGACAGATACGCAGTATTTT | CASSLAGLTDTQYF
TRBJ1-3 | - | TRBV28 | - | TGTGCCAGCACGGAGGGGCCTGGAAACACCATATATTTT | CASTEGPGNTIYF
TRBJ1-1 | - | TRBV5-4 | few | TGTGCCAGCTATGACCGGACTGAAGCTTTCTTT | CASYDRTEAFF
TRBJ2-7 | TRBD2 | TRBV20-1 | - | TGCAGTGCTAGAGTAGCGGGAGCTACTGACGAGCAGTACTTC | CSARVAGATDEQYF
TRBJ2-5 | - | TRBV7-8 | many | TGTGCCAGCAGCTTCGACAGGCGCGAGACCCAGTACTTC | CASSFDRRETQYF
TRBJ1-1 | - | TRBV28 | - | TGTGCCAGCAGTTTGGACGGCAGGGCGACTTTCTTT | CASSLDGRATFF
TRBJ2-7 | TRBD2 | TRBV20-1 | - | TGCAGTGCTCGGACTAGCGCAAACTACGAGCAGTACTTC | CSARTSANYEQYF
TRBJ1-2 | - | TRBV18 | - | TGTGCCAGCTCACCACCCATGGGTCGCTATGGCTACACCTTC | CASSPPMGRYGYTF
TRBJ2-7 | TRBD2 | TRBV2 | many | TGTGCCAGCCGGGGGCGACTAGCGGGAACTTACGAGCAGTACTTC | CASRGRLAGTYEQYF
TRBJ2-1 | TRBD1 | TRBV15 | - | TGTGCCACCAGCAGAGACCCTGAGCTCGGACAGGGGAAAATCTTC | CATSRDPELGQGKIF
TRBJ2-3 | TRBD2 | TRBV7-9 | many | TGTGCCAGCAGTACTACGACTAGCGTAAATATAGATACGCAGTATTTT | CASSTTTSVNIDTQYF
TRBJ2-3 | TRBD2 | TRBV7-6 | - | TGTGCCAGCAGCTTAGCGGTCCTCGGGAGGGCCACGGCAGATACGCAGTATTTT | CASSLAVLGRATADTQYF
TRBJ2-5 | TRBD1 | TRBV27 | many | TGTGCCAGCAGGCGCTTCTCCGGGACAGGGAGAGAGACCCAGTACTTC | CASRRFSGTGRETQYF
TRBJ1-1 | - | TRBV30 | many | TGTGCCTGGAGTACGGGGCAGGGAGACACTGAAGCTTTCTTT | CAWSTGQGDTEAFF
TRBJ1-4 | - | TRBV7-9 | few | TGTGCCAGCAGCTACGACGGCCGTTGGGAAAAACTGTTTTTT | CASSYDGRWEKLFF
TRBJ2-7 | TRBD1 | TRBV7-9 | - | TGTGCCAGCAGCCACGACAGGGGGGTCTACGAGCAGTACTTC | CASSHDRGVYEQYF
TRBJ1-6 | - | TRBV28 | many | TGTGCCAGCAGTTCCCCACAGGACTCCGCTTCACCCCTCCACTTT | CASSSPQDSASPLHF
TRBJ2-6 | TRBD2 | TRBV6-1 | - | TGTGCCAGCGCTAGCGGGCCATTCTCTGGGGCCAACGTCCTGACTTTC | CASASGPFSGANVLTF
TRBJ2-5 | - | TRBV12-3/TRBV12-4 | many | TGTGCCAGCAGTTTAGCGCTGGAGACCCAGTACTTC | CASSLALETQYF
TRBJ2-3 | - | TRBV6-4 | few | TGTGCCAGCAGTGACTCTCACAGCAACACAGATACGCAGTATTTT | CASSDSHSNTDTQYF
TRBJ2-1 | TRBD2 | TRBV6-1 | many | TGTGCCAGCAGTGACGGACTAGCGGACTACAATGAGCAGTTCTTC | CASSDGLADYNEQFF
TRBJ1-1 | - | TRBV5-5 | many | TGTGCCAGCAGCATACCACAGGATAACACTGAAGCTTTCTTT | CASSIPQDNTEAFF
TRBJ2-1 | - | TRBV5-6 | once | TGTGCCAGCAGCTGGGGACCGGGGCTTTACAATGAGCAGTTCTTC | CASSWGPGLYNEQFF
TRBJ2-5 | TRBD2 | TRBV7-6 | many | TGTGCCAGCAGCTTAATGGCGGGAGGGGGCCAAGAGACCCAGTACTTC | CASSLMAGGGQETQYF
TRBJ1-3 | TRBD1 | TRBV4-1 | - | TGCGCCAGCAGCCAAGAAGCAGGGGGAAGCTCTGGAAACACCATATATTTT | CASSQEAGGSSGNTIYF
TRBJ1-6 | - | TRBV4-3 | - | TGCGCCAGCAGCCAAACCGGGACTGTCAATTCACCCCTCCACTTT | CASSQTGTVNSPLHF
TRBJ2-1 | TRBD1 | TRBV20-1 | few | TGCAGTGCTCTGATCCAGGGGGCTAGCGATGAGCAGTTCTTC | CSALIQGASDEQFF
TRBJ2-1 | - | TRBV3-1 | many | TGTGCCAGCAGCCAGGGCACAGGAAACAATGAGCAGTTCTTC | CASSQGTGNNEQFF
TRBJ1-5 | TRBD1 | TRBV6-2/TRBV6-3 | - | TGTGCCAGCAGGTCCGGGACAGGTACAAGCAATCAGCCCCAGCATTTT | CASRSGTGTSNQPQHF
TRBJ2-3 | TRBD2 | TRBV7-2 | - | TGTGCCAGCAGCCCAGAAGCGGGAGCGCAGTATTTT | CASSPEAGAQYF
TRBJ2-1 | TRBD2 | TRBV20-1 | few | TGCAGTGCATCAACGGGGACTAGCGCGTACAATGAGCAGTTCTTC | CSASTGTSAYNEQFF
TRBJ1-2 | - | TRBV6-1 | many | TGTGCCAGCAGTGCCCTTTCGGGGGCATATGGCTACACCTTC | CASSALSGAYGYTF
TRBJ1-2 | TRBD1 | TRBV5-1 | many | TGCGCCAGCAGCTCCGGGACAGGGGCCCCTGGCTACACCTTC | CASSSGTGAPGYTF
TRBJ1-1 | TRBD1 | TRBV27 | many | TGTGCCAGCAGTACCCCACAGGGGGTCACTGAAGCTTTCTTT | CASSTPQGVTEAFF
TRBJ1-2 | - | TRBV30 | many | TGTGCCTGGAAGGGGATGGCCCGTAACTATGGCTACACCTTC | CAWKGMARNYGYTF
TRBJ2-3 | TRBD1 | TRBV11-3 | many | TGTGCCAGCAGCCAGGGGGTCAGACTGCCCACAGATACGCAGTATTTT | CASSQGVRLPTDTQYF
TRBJ2-1 | - | TRBV11-2 | few | TGCGCCAGCAGCCAAGATCCCGGGGAGATGTACAATGAGCAGTTCTTC | CASSQDPGEMYNEQFF
TRBJ2-3 | - | TRBV29-1 | - | TGCAGCGTTGAAGAATATGGTCGGGGGACAGATACGCAGTATTTT | CSVEEYGRGTDTQYF
TRBJ1-3 | - | TRBV5-5 | many | TGTGCCAGCAGCTTGGAGACCTACTCTGGAAACACCATATATTTT | CASSLETYSGNTIYF